A single sample gave rise to the 21 T cell receptor beta chains below, sequenced in a study of T cell responses to AZD1222 COVID-19 vaccine. The repertoire was sequenced with immunoSEQ multiplex PCR; TCRdb's copy has only in-frame clones and lacks some. The sample holds about 130,000 clones, roughly 89% seen once. Sequenced material: peripheral blood, taken on day 0 of AZD1222 vaccination. These receptors were obtained from an adult in good health.

The chain uses TRBV6-5 and TRBJ2-7; TRBD2 might be the D (5 bases). The CDR3 has 15 residues. Germline loops: CDR1 MNHEY, CDR2 SVGAGI. Trimming left V 0 bases short and J 2 bases short, with 11 bases between. CDR3 coding DNA: TGTGCCAGCAGTTACTCGATTCGGGGAGCCTACGAGCAGTACTTC. Protein sequence: CASSYSIRGAYEQYF.

The chain joins TRBV6-2 or TRBV6-3 to TRBJ1-6; D is perhaps TRBD1 (6 bases). Germline CDR1 is MNHEY and CDR2 is SVGEGT. The CDR3 sequence is 16 residues long. Trimming pared 5 bases from V and 7 bases from J, leaving 18 bases between. CDR3 sequence (DNA): TGTGCCAGCAGTGGCCTAGTGGGGGCACAGAATTCACCCCTCCACTTT. Translating gives CASSGLVGAQNSPLHF.

For this clone: The sample holds other DNA sequences that translate to the same CDR3. The rearrangement links TRBV3-1 (or the pseudogene TRBV3-2) to TRBJ1-6; the match to TRBD1 covers 10 bases. Unmatched junction bases numbered 3, after V lost 3 bases and J lost 10 bases. Germline-derived CDR1 and CDR2 are LGHDT and YNNKEL (reference sequence). There are 14 residues in the CDR3. The CDR3 region is CASSQGTGESPLHF. In DNA form, the CDR3 reads TGTGCCAGCAGCCAGGGGACAGGGGAATCACCCCTCCACTTT.

The chain couples TRBV6-6 to TRBJ2-2; TRBD1 agrees at 10 bases. V shed 4 bases, J shed 2 bases, and the junction held 4 bases outside the gene matches. The CDR3 extends over 16 amino acids. Germline V gene sequence: CDR1 MNHNY, CDR2 SVGAGI (reference sequence). In DNA, the CDR3 is TGTGCCAGCAGTTCCGGGACAGGGGTCAACACCGGGGAGCTGTTTTTT. Translating it yields CASSSGTGVNTGELFF.

This sequence joins TRBV30 and TRBJ1-4, with a possible D match to TRBD1 (5 bases). CDR3 length equals 12 residues. V was pared by 5 bases and J by 7 bases, with 11 bases between. Germline V gives CDR1 GTSNPN, CDR2 SVGIG (reference sequence). This chain's CDR3 is CAWGWGGEKLFF. The DNA of the CDR3 is TGTGCCTGGGGTTGGGGGGGTGAAAAACTGTTTTTT. Combining the CDR3 with reference TRBV30 and TRBJ1-4 gives the whole variable domain SQTIHQWPATLVQPVGSPLSLECTVEGTSNPNLYWYRQAAGRGLQLLFYSVGIGQISSEVPQNLSASRPQDRQFILSSKKLLLSDSGFYLCAWGWGGEKLFFGSGTQLSVL.

The J gene is TRBJ2-5, the V gene TRBV6-5; no definite D call. CDR1 and CDR2 (germline): MNHEY, SVGAGI. The CDR3 is 11 amino acids. With 4 bases removed from V and 4 bases from J, the gap between germline ends came to 4 bases. CDR3 coding DNA: TGTGCCAGCAGTTTTGGAGAGACCCAGTACTTC. Residues: CASSFGETQYF.

The V call is TRBV6-1, the J call TRBJ2-1, with 9 bases aligning to TRBD2. V lost 4 bases and J lost 8; bases outside the gene matches: 12. The germline gives CDR1 MNHNS, CDR2 SASEGT. The CDR3 contains 16 residues. The CDR3 region is CASSGSLGGGADEQFF. The CDR3 DNA reads as TGTGCCAGCAGTGGCTCCCTCGGCGGGGGGGCCGATGAGCAGTTCTTC.

The gene calls are TRBV27 and TRBJ1-1; D unresolved. CDR3 length equals 14 residues. The ends were cut back, 6 bases at V and 1 base at J, with 12 bases in the middle. CDR1 and CDR2 from the germline V gene are MNHEY and SMNVEV (reference sequence). The CDR3 bases are TGTGCCAGCAGGCCCCGGGTATCGAACACTGAAGCTTTCTTT. Amino acids: CASRPRVSNTEAFF.

The V and J genes are TRBV29-1 and TRBJ1-6; 7 bases are a match to TRBD1. The CDR3 is 14 amino acids. Trimming removed 6 bases from V and 7 bases from J; junction bases left unmatched: 9. From germline, CDR1 is SQVTM and CDR2 ANQGSEA. Written as DNA, the CDR3 is TGCAGCGTGGGAGGACAGGAACCAAATTCACCCCTCCACTTT. Its protein is CSVGGQEPNSPLHF.

V is TRBV7-9 and J is TRBJ1-5, with D tentatively TRBD1 (5 bases). Per the germline V gene, CDR1 is SEHNR and CDR2 is FQNEAQ (reference sequence). The CDR3 totals 13 residues. Trimming took 3 bases from V and 4 from J, leaving 7 bases between them. The CDR3: CASSFQGNQPQHF. The DNA of the CDR3 is TGTGCCAGCAGCTTTCAGGGAAATCAGCCCCAGCATTTT. The variable domain in full, completed from reference TRBV7-9 and TRBJ1-5, reads DTGVSQNPRHKITKRGQNVTFRCDPISEHNRLYWYRQTLGQGPEFLTYFQNEAQLEKSRLLSDRFSAERPKGSFSTLEIQRTEQGDSAMYLCASSFQGNQPQHFGDGTRLSIL.

This chain links TRBV27 with TRBJ1-1, with D uncertain. The length of the CDR3 is 13 residues. The V end lost 3 bases, the J end lost 5 bases, and 10 bases lay between the germline ends. In germline, CDR1 is MNHEY, CDR2 SMNVEV (reference sequence). The CDR3 nucleotides read TGTGCCAGCAGTTTTCCAGGTGGGACTGAAGCTTTCTTT. It translates to CASSFPGGTEAFF.

This sequence joins TRBV29-1 and TRBJ2-3; maybe TRBD2 (7 bases). The CDR3 has 13 residues. The V gene lost 7 bases and the J gene lost 5 bases, with 16 bases spanning the gap. The V gene's germline CDR1 is SQVTM and CDR2 ANQGSEA. The CDR3 protein is CSADRGAVDTQYF. The CDR3 DNA follows: TGCAGCGCCGACCGGGGGGCGGTAGATACGCAGTATTTT.

This chain links TRBV5-4 with TRBJ2-5, with 7 bases matching TRBD1. Germline V gene lookup returns CDR1 SGHNT and CDR2 YYREEE (reference sequence). Losses at the gene ends were 4 bases for V and 5 bases for J; bases not matched to a gene: 14. This CDR3 contains 16 residues. In nucleotides, the CDR3 is TGTGCCAGCAGCCCTAAGGGACAGATCGCAAGGGAGACCCAGTACTTC. Its protein product is CASSPKGQIARETQYF.

V usage is TRBV7-2 and J usage is TRBJ1-5; D unclear. Trimming shortened V by 3 bases and J by 8 bases, and 11 bases separated the two germline ends. The germline V gene encodes CDR1 SGHTA and CDR2 FQGNSA. There are 13 residues in the CDR3. CDR3 nucleotides: TGTGCCAGCAGCTTTTGGGTTCGGGAGCCCCAGCATTTT. It specifies CASSFWVREPQHF.

The V and J genes are TRBV6-6 and TRBJ1-5; D call uncertain. The CDR3 runs 17 residues. V shed 5 bases and J shed 1 base, with 18 bases lying between them. The germline V gene encodes CDR1 MNHNY and CDR2 SVGAGI (reference sequence). CDR3 in amino acids: CASSPSLPGMSNQPQHF. The CDR3 DNA follows: TGTGCCAGCAGTCCATCCCTCCCGGGAATGAGCAATCAGCCCCAGCATTTT.

This chain's CDR3 is CASRRTSGGYEQYF. For the CDR3, the DNA is TGTGCCAGCAGGCGAACTAGCGGGGGCTACGAGCAGTACTTC. This rearrangement joins TRBV2 to TRBJ2-7; 11 nucleotides agree with TRBD2. J gave up 3 bases and V 6 bases, and 4 bases lay outside the gene matches. The CDR3 is made up of 14 amino acids. CDR1 and CDR2 (germline): SNHLY, FYNNEI.

This chain joins TRBV6-5 and TRBJ1-1, with TRBD1 matching 7 bases. The CDR3 spans 14 residues. Germline loops: CDR1 MNHEY, CDR2 SVGAGI. V lost 0 bases and J lost 6; bases outside the gene matches: 4. The DNA for the CDR3 is TGTGCCAGCAGTTACTCGTTAACAGGGGCTGAAGCTTTCTTT. Amino acid sequence: CASSYSLTGAEAFF.

J is TRBJ2-7 and V is TRBV2, with 8 bases fitting TRBD2. The junction had 6 bases not matched to a gene; V was cut back by 4 bases and J by 1 base. There are 15 residues in the CDR3. CDR1 is SNHLY and CDR2 is FYNNEI in the germline V gene. The CDR3 DNA is TGTGCCAGCAGTGTAAGTGCGGGGGGATCCTACGAGCAGTACTTC. It codes for CASSVSAGGSYEQYF.

The chain has TRBV5-8 and TRBJ2-5, with a possible D match to TRBD1 (6 bases). CDR3 length: 14 amino acids. With 4 bases removed from V and 4 bases from J, the gap between germline ends came to 14 bases. The germline V gene encodes CDR1 SGHTS and CDR2 YDEGEE. This CDR3 is CASSLRTGIETQYF. CDR3 DNA sequence: TGTGCCAGCAGCCTAAGAACAGGGATAGAGACCCAGTACTTC.

V usage is TRBV7-9 and J usage is TRBJ1-2; no clear D. Germline assignment: CDR1 SEHNR and CDR2 FQNEAQ (reference sequence). V was pared by 3 bases and J by 0 bases, with 11 bases between. The CDR3 runs to 15 residues. The CDR3 reads CASSLHTSTNYGYTF. The CDR3 coding sequence is TGTGCCAGCAGCTTGCACACGAGCACTAACTATGGCTACACCTTC.

This clone was picked up a small number of times. The junction departs from germline at one end; a sequencing error may be responsible. The V gene is TRBV28, the J gene TRBJ2-7; tentatively, D is TRBD2 (6 bases). Germline V gives CDR1 MDHEN, CDR2 SYDVKM. This CDR3 has 12 residues. CDR3 in DNA: TGTGCCAGCAGTTCGGGAAACGGGCTCGGGGGATTC. As protein: CASSSGNGLGGF.